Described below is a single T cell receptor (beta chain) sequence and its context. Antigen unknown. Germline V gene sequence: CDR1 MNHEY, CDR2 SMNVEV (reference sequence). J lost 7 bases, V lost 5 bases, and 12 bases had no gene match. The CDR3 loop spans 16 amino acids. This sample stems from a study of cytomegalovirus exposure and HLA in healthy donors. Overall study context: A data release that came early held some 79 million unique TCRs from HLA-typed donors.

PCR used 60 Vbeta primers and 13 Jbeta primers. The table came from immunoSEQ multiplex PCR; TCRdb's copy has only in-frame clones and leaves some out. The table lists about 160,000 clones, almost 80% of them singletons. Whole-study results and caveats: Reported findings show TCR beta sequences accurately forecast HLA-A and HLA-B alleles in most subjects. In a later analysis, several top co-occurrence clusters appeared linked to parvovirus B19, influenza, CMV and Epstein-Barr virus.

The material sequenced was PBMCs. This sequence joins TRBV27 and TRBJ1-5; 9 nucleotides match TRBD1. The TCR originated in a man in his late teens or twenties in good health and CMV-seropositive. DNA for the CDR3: TGTGCCAGCAGTACCTCGTCCGGGACAGGGAGGCAGCCCCAGCATTTT. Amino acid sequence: CASSTSSGTGRQPQHF.